This TCR beta chain derives from a study of T cells in tuberculosis. Cells were sorted from thawed PBMC rested overnight and stained with GMM-loaded CD1B tetramer, viability dye and anti-CD3. The CD1B tetramers carried C32 glucose monomycolate purified from Rhodococcus equi. Looked up from germline, CDR1 is SGHDN and CDR2 is FVKESK. CDR3 length: 15 amino acids. With V trimmed by 1 base and J by 5 bases, 6 bases remained unmatched. Libraries were prepared by immunoSEQ multiplex PCR; TCRdb keeps only in-frame clonotypes and omits some of them. This table has about 88,000 clones, roughly 91% appearing once.

The sample was CD1b-GMM tetramer-negative cells sorted from PBMCs. V and J are TRBV14 and TRBJ1-1; 8 nucleotides match TRBD1. The source is an adult woman with latent tuberculosis. In DNA, the CDR3 is TGTGCCAGCAGCCAAGGGTGGACAGGGTGGACTGAAGCTTTCTTT. It codes for CASSQGWTGWTEAFF.